This entry lists 23 T cell receptor beta chains sequenced from one sample in a study of response to subunit inactivated influenza vaccine. TCRdb called the RT-PCR reads again in MiXCR, with one record for every CDR3 protein. The sample includes roughly 780,000 distinct CDR3 sequences, 15% to 20% seen only once; the top ten take under 13%. Sequenced material: PBMCs from blood, taken around 5 days after vaccination. The source is a man over 45 who received an inactivated influenza vaccine.

This clonotype appeared many times. V gene TRBV29-1 combines with J gene TRBJ1-1, with D unclear. This CDR3 spans 13 amino acids. V dropped 7 bases and J dropped 0 bases, with 12 bases sitting between them. Per the germline V gene, CDR1 is SQVTM and CDR2 is ANQGSEA. CDR3 sequence reads: CSARGLLNTEAFF. CDR3 nucleotide sequence: TGCAGCGCCAGAGGACTTCTGAACACTGAAGCTTTCTTT. Full variable domain (remainder filled in from reference TRBV29-1 and TRBJ1-1): SAVISQKPSRDICQRGTSLTIQCQVDSQVTMMFWYRQQPGQSLTLIATANQGSEATYESGFVIDKFPISRPNLTFSTLTVSNMSPEDSSIYLCSARGLLNTEAFFGQGTRLTVV.

This clonotype was counted at least ten times. The chain carries TRBV4-1 and TRBJ2-7, with D perhaps matching TRBD1 (6 bases). From germline, CDR1 is MGHRA and CDR2 YSYEKL. V was clipped by 4 bases and J by 7 bases, with 17 bases between them. CDR3 length: 14 amino acids. CDR3: CASSRGTPMVEQYF. The CDR3 DNA reads TGCGCCAGCAGCCGAGGGACACCGATGGTAGAGCAGTACTTC.

This rearrangement joins TRBV10-3 to TRBJ2-1, with TRBD2 matching over 7 bases. CDR1 and CDR2 from the germline V gene are ENHRY and SYGVKD. V lost 0 bases to trimming and J lost 2 bases; unmatched junction nucleotides: 1. The CDR3 is 15 residues long. The CDR3 loop is CAISESRGAYNEQFF. In DNA form, the CDR3 reads TGTGCCATCAGTGAGTCCCGGGGGGCCTACAATGAGCAGTTCTTC.

This chain connects TRBV24-1 to TRBJ2-5, with unresolved D. The CDR3 has 14 residues. Germline V lookup: CDR1 KGHDR, CDR2 SFDVKD. V was clipped by 3 bases and J by 0 bases, with 7 bases between them. CDR3 DNA: TGTGCCACCAGTGATGCCGGGTACCAAGAGACCCAGTACTTC. It yields the protein CATSDAGYQETQYF.

This chain connects TRBV19 to TRBJ1-5, with 7 bases that match TRBD1. The CDR3 contains 17 residues. Trimming at V came to 2 bases and at J to 0 bases, leaving 7 bases not matched to a gene. Per germline, CDR1 LNHDA and CDR2 SQIVND (reference sequence). In DNA, the CDR3 is TGTGCCAGTAGTATAACGGACAGGAGTTATAGCAATCAGCCCCAGCATTTT. Translating it yields CASSITDRSYSNQPQHF.

This clonotype has only a few counts. V is TRBV7-9 and J is TRBJ2-5; 7 bases are a match to TRBD1. The CDR3 sequence is 14 residues long. V shed 6 bases and J 4 bases; nucleotides not matched to a gene: 8. Germline V lookup: CDR1 SEHNR, CDR2 FQNEAQ (reference sequence). The CDR3 coding sequence is TGTGCCAGCAGGGACCTACAGGGGCGAGAGACCCAGTACTTC. It yields the protein CASRDLQGRETQYF.

This clonotype occurred a few times. V usage is TRBV20-1 and J usage is TRBJ1-3, with 7 bases that match TRBD1. CDR1 DFQATT and CDR2 SNEGSKA come from the germline V gene (reference sequence). The CDR3 totals 12 residues. Trimming removed 4 bases from V and 6 bases from J; junction bases left unmatched: 3. The CDR3 DNA sequence: TGCAGTGCTACAGGGGGATTAAACACCATATATTTT. It specifies CSATGGLNTIYF.

The chain combines TRBV5-1 with TRBJ1-2, with TRBD1 as a possible D gene (5 bases). This CDR3 is built from 15 residues. Trimming shortened V by 1 base and J by 1 base, and 11 bases separated the two germline ends. In germline, CDR1 is SGHRS, CDR2 YFSETQ. CDR3 in amino acids: CASSLNRQINYGYTF. As DNA, the CDR3 is TGCGCCAGCAGCTTGAACAGACAGATTAACTATGGCTACACCTTC.

This clonotype was counted between two and nine times. The chain employs TRBV5-1 and TRBJ2-5; 8 nucleotides match TRBD2. CDR1 is SGHRS and CDR2 is YFSETQ in the germline V gene. The CDR3 is 16 amino acids. The V segment lost 4 bases and the J segment 5 bases; nucleotides outside the gene matches: 13. DNA for the CDR3: TGCGCCAGCAGCCGGTCGCGGGGGGCGCGAAGGGAGACCCAGTACTTC. Its protein is CASSRSRGARRETQYF.

This chain links TRBV18 with TRBJ1-2; tentatively, D is TRBD1 (5 bases). Trimming removed 0 bases from V and 4 bases from J, with 12 bases in between. Germline V gene sequence: CDR1 KGHSH, CDR2 LQKENI. The CDR3 totals 15 residues. In nucleotides, the CDR3 is TGTGCCAGCTCACCACCAGGGACGGACATCTATGGCTACACCTTC. Amino acids: CASSPPGTDIYGYTF.

This chain uses TRBV4-1 with TRBJ2-1, with TRBD1 matching 8 bases. The CDR3 sequence is 17 residues long. The germline gives CDR1 MGHRA, CDR2 YSYEKL. V lost 4 bases and J lost 6; bases outside the gene matches: 14. The CDR3 sequence: CASSLTPQGAGGNEQFF. CDR3 nucleotide sequence: TGCGCCAGCAGCCTCACCCCCCAGGGGGCCGGGGGCAATGAGCAGTTCTTC.

A few counts support this clonotype. The J gene is TRBJ2-3, the V gene TRBV5-1; 13 bases fit TRBD2. With 3 bases clipped from V and 2 bases from J, the junction kept 3 bases outside the gene matches. Germline V gene sequence: CDR1 SGHRS, CDR2 YFSETQ. The CDR3 length is 16 residues. CDR3 region: CASSWGTSGDTDTQYF. The DNA for the CDR3 is TGCGCCAGCAGCTGGGGGACTAGCGGGGACACAGATACGCAGTATTTT.

This clonotype was seen more than once but under ten times. The rearrangement joins TRBV13 to TRBJ2-5, with D maybe TRBD1 (5 bases). This CDR3 spans 13 amino acids. V lost 5 bases and J 7 bases, leaving 14 bases between the germline ends. Germline CDR1 PRHDT, CDR2 FYEKMQ (reference sequence). CDR3 amino acids: CASSPDRDGTQYF. CDR3 coding DNA: TGTGCCAGCAGCCCCGACAGAGATGGGACCCAGTACTTC.

The rearrangement uses TRBV29-1 and TRBJ2-7, with TRBD1 as a possible D gene (6 bases). Trimming removed 6 bases at V and 3 bases at J, with 27 bases between. The CDR3 totals 17 residues. Germline V gives CDR1 SQVTM, CDR2 ANQGSEA. As DNA, the CDR3 is TGCAGCGTCGCCCGGGCCGGACAGACCTTAAAGGGCTACGAGCAGTACTTC. Amino acid sequence: CSVARAGQTLKGYEQYF.

This clonotype was detected a few times. This chain joins TRBV12-3 or TRBV12-4 and TRBJ1-5; D perhaps matches TRBD1 (6 bases). Trimming cost V 3 bases and J 3 bases, with 12 bases left between them. This CDR3 is 15 amino acids long. The CDR3: CASSFQGLDNQPQHF. CDR3 nucleotides: TGTGCCAGCAGTTTTCAGGGGTTGGACAATCAGCCCCAGCATTTT.

The J gene is TRBJ2-1, the V gene TRBV7-3; D is perhaps TRBD1 (6 bases). This CDR3 is 14 amino acids long. Trimming left V 1 base short and J 9 bases short, with 13 bases between. Germline V gene sequence: CDR1 SGHTA, CDR2 FQGTGA. For the CDR3, the DNA is TGTGCCAGCAGCTTAAAGCAGGGGCTGGGTGAGCAGTTCTTC. Translating it yields CASSLKQGLGEQFF.

The table lists this clonotype with a few counts. This rearrangement joins TRBV3-1 to TRBJ2-7; D possibly corresponds to TRBD1 (6 bases). Trimming removed 4 bases at V and 0 bases at J, with 16 bases between. Germline assignment: CDR1 LGHDT and CDR2 YNNKEL (reference sequence). The CDR3 runs to 16 residues. CDR3 loop: CASSPREGGPSYEQYF. The CDR3 nucleotides read TGTGCCAGCAGCCCCCGAGAAGGGGGACCCTCCTACGAGCAGTACTTC.

This clonotype was seen a handful of times. The chain carries TRBV6-1 and TRBJ2-2; D gene uncertain. Germline-derived CDR1 and CDR2 are MNHNS and SASEGT. CDR3 size: 15 residues. V lost 8 bases and J 6 bases, leaving 19 bases between the germline ends. The CDR3 DNA follows: TGTGCCAGCGCCCTTTTCGCCCAGAGTTCCGGGGAGCTGTTTTTT. This codes for CASALFAQSSGELFF.

This clonotype turned up a few times. The chain has TRBV5-1 and TRBJ2-3, with D tentatively TRBD1 (6 bases). V lost 7 bases and J 0 bases, leaving 9 bases between the germline ends. Per the germline V gene, CDR1 is SGHRS and CDR2 is YFSETQ. The CDR3 loop spans 13 amino acids. CDR3: CASSGTSTDTQYF. In DNA form, the CDR3 reads TGCGCCAGCTCCGGGACAAGCACAGATACGCAGTATTTT.

The chain has TRBV20-1 and TRBJ2-3; 9 bases match TRBD2. The V gene end was trimmed by 4 bases and the J gene end by 2 bases; junction bases not matched to a gene: 4. Per the germline V gene, CDR1 is DFQATT and CDR2 is SNEGSKA (reference sequence). The CDR3 covers 14 residues. The chain's CDR3 is CSAMAGGYTDTQYF. DNA of the CDR3: TGCAGTGCTATGGCGGGAGGGTACACAGATACGCAGTATTTT.

This clonotype was counted only a few times. V usage is TRBV29-1 and J usage is TRBJ1-1; D perhaps matches TRBD1 (6 bases). The V end lost 7 bases, the J end lost 8 bases, and 20 bases lay between the germline ends. The germline V gene has CDR1 SQVTM and CDR2 ANQGSEA. The CDR3 consists of 13 residues. The CDR3 DNA is TGCAGCGCAATACAGGGTGGGGGAAGAGAAGCTTTCTTT. This sequence encodes CSAIQGGGREAFF.

As concerns this clonotype: With a much larger clone just one base away, this may be a read error. The chain combines TRBV10-3 with TRBJ2-2, with 12 bases fitting TRBD1. Germline V gene lookup returns CDR1 ENHRY and CDR2 SYGVKD. CDR3 size: 13 residues. As DNA, the CDR3 is TGTGCCATTGGGACAGGGGGCGACGGGGAGCTGTCTTTT. Protein sequence: CAIGTGGDGELSF.

At least ten counts were recorded for this clonotype. The chain recombines TRBV7-2 with TRBJ2-1; D call uncertain. The CDR3 is made up of 14 amino acids. Per germline, CDR1 SGHTA and CDR2 FQGNSA. V shed 2 bases and J shed 7 bases, with 12 bases lying between them. The CDR3 spells CASSLFSATNEQFF. As DNA, the CDR3 is TGTGCCAGCAGCTTATTCTCAGCAACTAATGAGCAGTTCTTC.